These 19 T cell receptor beta chains share one sample of origin, sequenced in a study of CD8 T cells in ankylosing spondylitis. Findings of the study overall: What appeared characteristic of ankylosing spondylitis blood was a TCR beta motif of 7 or 8 highly homologous variants.

A single record per CDR3 protein comes from TCRdb applying MiXCR to the 5' RACE reads. The data hold 400,000 to 450,000 distinct CDR3 sequences, with under 20% observed a single time. Their target antigens are unknown. The sequenced sample consisted of blood, either unsorted or a sorted T cell fraction (not recorded which). Receptor source: a male donor with ankylosing spondylitis.

The chain is built from TRBV7-9 and TRBJ1-2, with D uncertain. The CDR3 consists of 14 residues. Germline CDR1 and CDR2: SEHNR and FQNEAQ (reference sequence). Trimming shortened V by 5 bases and J by 6 bases, and 16 bases separated the two germline ends. CDR3 nucleotides: TGTGCCAGCAGCCCGAGGTGGCAGGTGAATGGCTACACCTTC. This gives the protein CASSPRWQVNGYTF.

In its sample, this clonotype was seen a few times. This sequence joins TRBV7-9 and TRBJ1-2; D gene ambiguous. This CDR3 is built from 14 residues. Germline V lookup: CDR1 SEHNR, CDR2 FQNEAQ (reference sequence). Trimming shortened V by 5 bases and J by 5 bases, and 15 bases separated the two germline ends. The CDR3 nucleotides read TGTGCCAGCAGCCGAGTGCCAGAATATTATGGCTACACCTTC. Translating it yields CASSRVPEYYGYTF.

Ten or more counts support this clonotype. The V gene is TRBV12-3 or TRBV12-4, the J gene TRBJ2-7; 7 bases map to TRBD1. CDR3 length: 13 amino acids. Losses at the gene ends were 5 bases for V and 0 bases for J; bases not matched to a gene: 1. The CDR3 coding sequence is TGTGCCAGCAGTGACAGGGCCTCCTACGAGCAGTACTTC. Amino acids: CASSDRASYEQYF.

This clonotype was seen more than once but under ten times. V and J are TRBV27 and TRBJ1-5, with D uncertain. Germline-derived CDR1 and CDR2 are MNHEY and SMNVEV (reference sequence). V was pared by 3 bases and J by 2 bases, with 8 bases between. The CDR3 is 14 amino acids. CDR3 nucleotide sequence: TGTGCCAGCAGTTTCCGACACGGCAATCAGCCCCAGCATTTT. Amino acid sequence: CASSFRHGNQPQHF.

V is TRBV29-1 and J is TRBJ2-3; D possibly corresponds to TRBD2 (5 bases). CDR1 and CDR2 from the germline V gene are SQVTM and ANQGSEA. The CDR3 totals 16 residues. Trimming removed 6 bases at V and 2 bases at J, with 21 bases between. The CDR3 nucleotides read TGCAGCGTCCTAAACCCCCCTGAGAGGGACACAGATACGCAGTATTTT. As protein: CSVLNPPERDTDTQYF.

This clonotype was recorded once. This may be a read error: a much more frequent sequence differs by one nucleotide. The rearrangement joins TRBV12-3 or TRBV12-4 to TRBJ2-4; 8 nucleotides match TRBD1. The CDR3 loop spans 14 amino acids. CDR3 in DNA: TGTGCCAGCAGTTTCAAGACAGGGGTCAACATTAAGTACTTC. As protein: CASSFKTGVNIKYF.

Ten or more counts support this clonotype. The chain joins TRBV29-1 to TRBJ1-2; D uncertain. This CDR3 spans 11 amino acids. Germline CDR1 reads SQVTM; CDR2 reads ANQGSEA. The germline V and J ends were trimmed by 7 bases and 4 bases, with 10 bases remaining between them. The CDR3 nucleotides are TGCAGCGCCGACCCCCTCTATGGCTACACCTTC. It is translated as CSADPLYGYTF.

This clonotype was seen a few times. J is TRBJ1-2 and V is TRBV12-3 or TRBV12-4, with TRBD1 matching 10 bases. Trimming cost V 3 bases and J 7 bases; bases outside gene matches: 2. The length of the CDR3 is 13 residues. CDR3 nucleotides: TGTGCCAGCAGTTTTAGGACAGGGGGTGGCTACACCTTC. Translated, it gives CASSFRTGGGYTF.

There are a few counts of this clonotype. V usage is TRBV4-1 and J usage is TRBJ2-3; 9 nucleotides align to TRBD2. The trim removed 0 bases at V and 4 bases at J, leaving 8 bases unmatched. This CDR3 has 17 residues. Per the germline V gene, CDR1 is MGHRA and CDR2 is YSYEKL. In DNA form, the CDR3 reads TGCGCCAGCAGCCAAGATTGGGCTAGCGGGAACCCAGATACGCAGTATTTT. It encodes CASSQDWASGNPDTQYF.

The chain carries TRBV7-8 and TRBJ2-7, with 11 bases that match TRBD2. The trim removed 1 base at V and 2 bases at J, leaving 10 bases unmatched. This CDR3 has 18 amino acids. Germline V gene lookup returns CDR1 SGHVS and CDR2 FQNEAQ. The DNA of the CDR3 is TGTGCCAGCAGCTTAGGGGCCCCACTAGCGGGAGCTACCTACGAGCAGTACTTC. Translating gives CASSLGAPLAGATYEQYF.

This clonotype was detected a few times. V gene TRBV19 combines with J gene TRBJ2-1; 10 bases line up with TRBD2. The germline gives CDR1 LNHDA, CDR2 SQIVND (reference sequence). The CDR3 is 16 amino acids. Trimming cost V 6 bases and J 1 base; bases outside gene matches: 6. CDR3: CASSPGTSVSYNEQFF. In DNA, the CDR3 is TGTGCCAGTAGCCCCGGGACTAGCGTTTCCTACAATGAGCAGTTCTTC. The whole variable domain, remainder taken from reference TRBV19 and TRBJ2-1, is DGGITQSPKYLFRKEGQNVTLSCEQNLNHDAMYWYRQDPGQGLRLIYYSQIVNDFQKGDIAEGYSVSREKKESFPLTVTSAQKNPTAFYLCASSPGTSVSYNEQFFGPGTRLTVL.

This clonotype was observed a few times. J is TRBJ2-3 and V is TRBV7-2; D tentatively fits TRBD1 or TRBD2 (6 bases each). The CDR3 length is 17 residues. V gave up 1 base and J gave up 7 bases, with 21 bases separating them. Germline loops: CDR1 SGHTA, CDR2 FQGNSA. This chain's CDR3 is CASSLGGAGLLSNTQYF. The CDR3 DNA is TGTGCCAGCAGCTTAGGGGGGGCGGGATTGCTCTCGAATACGCAGTATTTT.

This clonotype was seen repeatedly, ten times or more. The chain carries TRBV12-3 or TRBV12-4 and TRBJ2-7, with 7 bases lining up with TRBD1. Trimming cost V 6 bases and J 2 bases; bases outside gene matches: 7. The CDR3 contains 14 residues. Here the CDR3 DNA reads TGTGCCAGCAGAAAGGGACAGAATACCTACGAGCAGTACTTC. Its translation: CASRKGQNTYEQYF.

The chain employs TRBV12-3 or TRBV12-4 and TRBJ1-2, with 8 bases that match TRBD1. V lost 3 bases, J lost 7 bases, and 4 bases stayed unmatched. The CDR3 consists of 13 residues. The DNA of the CDR3 is TGTGCCAGCAGTTTTCAGGGGGCGCTTGGCTACACCTTC. Amino acid sequence: CASSFQGALGYTF.

The V gene is TRBV19, the J gene TRBJ2-1, with TRBD2 identical over 9 bases. CDR1 is LNHDA and CDR2 is SQIVND in the germline V gene (reference sequence). The CDR3 sequence is 17 residues long. The V and J ends lost 4 bases and 5 bases, in that order; junction bases with no gene match: 12. The CDR3, as DNA: TGTGCCAGTAGTAGATGGGCGGGAGGGCCGATTGACAATGAGCAGTTCTTC. Amino acids: CASSRWAGGPIDNEQFF.

This clonotype was observed at least ten times. This chain links TRBV5-1 with TRBJ2-7; TRBD1 matches at 12 bases. The V segment lost 4 bases and the J segment 6 bases; nucleotides outside the gene matches: 11. Germline CDR1 is SGHRS and CDR2 is YFSETQ. The CDR3 loop spans 16 amino acids. The CDR3 nucleotides read TGCGCCAGCAGCCCCCCATTGGGACAGGGGGCTTTCGAGCAGTACTTC. This translates into CASSPPLGQGAFEQYF.

This clonotype has a handful of counts. V usage is TRBV3-1 and J usage is TRBJ2-7; 8 nucleotides match TRBD1. In germline, CDR1 is LGHDT, CDR2 YNNKEL (reference sequence). V lost 4 bases to trimming and J lost 3 bases; unmatched junction nucleotides: 11. This CDR3 is 16 amino acids long. CDR3 in DNA: TGTGCCAGCAGCCTGGAGGCTGGACAGGGTGACTACGAGCAGTACTTC. Its protein is CASSLEAGQGDYEQYF.

This clonotype was counted ten times or more. The chain combines TRBV5-1 with TRBJ2-3, with 10 bases that match TRBD1. The CDR3 covers 15 residues. Germline CDR1 and CDR2: SGHRS and YFSETQ. V lost 0 bases, J lost 5 bases, and 3 bases stayed unmatched. The DNA of the CDR3 is TGCGCCAGCAGCTTGGGACAGGGGGCAAAAGATACGCAGTATTTT. It is translated as CASSLGQGAKDTQYF.

This clonotype was seen a handful of times. The chain uses TRBV21-1 and TRBJ2-5; the table names TRBD2, a call not compared with the DNA. TRBV21-1 is a pseudogene segment. The CDR3 covers 16 residues. This chain's CDR3 is CASSKASGRGLETQYF. The CDR3 DNA follows: TGTGCCAGCAGCAAAGCCAGCGGCAGAGGTTTAGAGACCCAGTACTTC.